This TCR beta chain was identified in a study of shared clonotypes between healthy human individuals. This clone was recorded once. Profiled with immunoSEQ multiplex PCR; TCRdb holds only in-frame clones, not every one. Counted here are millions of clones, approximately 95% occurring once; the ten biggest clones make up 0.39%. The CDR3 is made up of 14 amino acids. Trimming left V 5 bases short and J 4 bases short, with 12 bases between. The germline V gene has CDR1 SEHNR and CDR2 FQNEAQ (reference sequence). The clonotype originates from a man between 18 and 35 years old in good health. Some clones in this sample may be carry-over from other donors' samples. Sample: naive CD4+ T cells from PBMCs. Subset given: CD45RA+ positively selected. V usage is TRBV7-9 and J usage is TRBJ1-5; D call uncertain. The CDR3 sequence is CASSQSTGNQPQHF. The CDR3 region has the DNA TGTGCCAGCAGCCAATCGACGGGGAATCAGCCCCAGCATTTT.